The 19 T cell receptor beta chains in this list originate from one sample, sequenced in a study of tumor and adjacent non-tumor tissue in lung cancer. The library came from three nested PCR rounds adapted from ARM-PCR protocols. TCRdb called the multiplex PCR reads again in MiXCR, with one record for every CDR3 protein. The profile covers roughly 67,000 distinct CDR3 sequences, with roughly 77% appearing a single time and under 45% taken by the ten largest. This sample's RNA came from whole unsorted tissue. The normal lung tissue was taken more than 3 cm from the tumor edge. Input material: distant non-tumor lung tissue. These receptors were collected from a man aged 55 to 70 with non-small cell lung cancer.

Of note for this clonotype: As the CDR3 is not closed by the conserved phenylalanine or tryptophan, this likely results from a read error. The chain is built from TRBV4-2 and TRBJ1-2; D is ambiguous. This CDR3 region has 15 residues. Germline CDR1 reads LGHNA; CDR2 reads YNFKEQ. The V end was cut by 0 bases, the J end by 1 base, with 9 bases between. CDR3 region: CASSQDLSVNYGYTL. The CDR3 bases are TGTGCCAGCAGCCAAGATTTAAGCGTTAACTATGGCTACACCCTC.

In the case of this clonotype: Likely a read error: the CDR3 ends without its conserved phenylalanine or tryptophan. The chain uses TRBV5-6 and TRBJ2-7, with TRBD1 as a possible D gene (5 bases). The CDR3 totals 15 residues. Germline loops: CDR1 SGHDT, CDR2 YYEEEE. The CDR3 DNA sequence: TGTGCCAGCAGCTTGGGGGGCAGGGCCTCCTACGAACAGTACTTA. It specifies CASSLGGRASYEQYL.

Concerning this clonotype: A much more abundant neighbour one base away suggests this may be a read error. This chain connects TRBV10-3 to TRBJ2-3; 8 bases fit TRBD2. The CDR3 totals 16 residues. Germline CDR1 and CDR2: ENHRY and SYGVKD. The CDR3, as DNA: TGTGCCATCAGCCCTCGAAGCGGGAGTATGACAGATATGCAGTATTTT. Amino acid sequence: CAISPRSGSMTDMQYF.

Points on this clonotype: Compared with germline, one end of the junction differs, possibly owing to a read error. This chain connects TRBV12-3 or TRBV12-4 to TRBJ2-7; D is possibly TRBD2 (5 bases). The CDR3 is 13 residues long. The CDR3 region has the DNA TGTCCCAGCAGTGACGAATGTGACTACGAGCACTACTTC. Translating gives CPSSDECDYEHYF.

This clonotype has at least ten counts. V and J are TRBV12-3 or TRBV12-4 and TRBJ1-5; 8 bases line up with TRBD1. V lost 5 bases to trimming and J lost 3 bases; unmatched junction nucleotides: 6. The CDR3 consists of 15 residues. The CDR3 DNA follows: TGTGCCAGCAGTCGCGACAGGGGCCTCAATCAGCCCCAGCATTTT. Translating it yields CASSRDRGLNQPQHF.

This clonotype was seen more than once but under ten times. A much more abundant neighbour one base away suggests this may be a read error. The chain recombines TRBV2 with TRBJ2-7, with D perhaps TRBD1 (5 bases). This CDR3 spans 12 amino acids. The V gene's germline CDR1 is SNHLY and CDR2 FYNNEI. V lost 4 bases to trimming and J lost 5 bases, with 9 bases between them. CDR3 bases: TGTGCCAGCAGTGGGACATGGGACGAGCAGTACTTC. Protein product: CASSGTWDEQYF.

In this sample, this clonotype turned up a few times. Since a much larger clone is just one base distant, this may be a read error. The conserved closing phenylalanine or tryptophan is absent in this CDR3, likely reflecting a read error. This chain connects TRBV20-1 to TRBJ2-1, with D hard to call. Trimming cost V 5 bases and J 0 bases, with 11 bases left between them. Germline CDR1 reads DFQATT; CDR2 reads SNEGSKA (reference sequence). The CDR3 is 14 residues long. Here the CDR3 reads CSALDGSSYNEQFL. CDR3 DNA sequence: TGCAGTGCTCTCGACGGAAGCTCCTACAATGAGCAGTTCCTC.

Notes on this clonotype: The CDR3 does not close with the conserved phenylalanine or tryptophan, likely indicating a read error. V gene TRBV11-3 combines with J gene TRBJ2-3; perhaps D is TRBD1 or TRBD2 (5 bases each). This CDR3 comprises 16 residues. The germline CDR1 and CDR2 sequences are SGHNT and YENEEA. CDR3: CTSSSGLAGSTDTQYL. CDR3 DNA sequence: TGTACCAGCAGCTCGGGGCTAGCAGGTAGCACAGATACGCAGTATCTT.

As regards this clonotype: A much more abundant neighbour one base away suggests this may be a read error. The rearrangement uses TRBV5-4 and TRBJ2-3; TRBD1 or TRBD2 may be the D gene (5 bases each). CDR1 and CDR2 (germline): SGHNT, YYREEE (reference sequence). The ends were cut back, 2 bases at V and 2 bases at J, with 12 bases in the middle. The CDR3 spans 15 residues. The CDR3 region has the DNA TGTGCCAGCAGCTTCCCGGGGCGTAACACAGATACGCAGTATTTT. Its protein product is CASSFPGRNTDTQYF.

With regard to this clonotype: The germline gene is not matched at one end of the junction; a read error may be the cause. This chain links TRBV7-8 with TRBJ2-1, with D unclear. This CDR3 has 15 residues. CDR1 is SGHVS, CDR2 FQNEAQ, per germline. The CDR3 sequence: CASSSHWVLGNEQIF. The CDR3 DNA is TGTGCCAGCAGCTCCCATTGGGTGCTAGGTAATGAGCAGATCTTC.

In regard to this clonotype: This may come from a read error, since a much larger clone is one base off. The rearrangement joins TRBV20-1 to TRBJ2-1; D unclear. Trimming removed 8 bases at V and 6 bases at J, with 17 bases between. The CDR3 spans 13 residues. CDR1 and CDR2 (germline): DFQATT, SNEGSKA (reference sequence). The CDR3 DNA sequence: TGCAGTACTACGCCACACGGAATCAATGAGCAGTTCTTC. Residues: CSTTPHGINEQFF.

As to this clonotype: The junction shows a germline mismatch at one end, possibly a read error. The chain employs TRBV6-1 and TRBJ2-6, with D tentatively TRBD1 (5 bases). The CDR3 covers 14 residues. The germline V gene encodes CDR1 MNHNS and CDR2 SASEGT. The CDR3, as DNA: TGTGCCAGCAGTGATAACCCTGGGGCTAACGTCCTGACTTTC. This translates into CASSDNPGANVLTF.

A note on this clonotype: A read error may produce the germline difference seen at one junction end. The chain couples TRBV30 to TRBJ1-6; the match to TRBD1 covers 9 bases. The CDR3 contains 14 residues. From germline, CDR1 is GTSNPN and CDR2 SVGIG (reference sequence). CDR3 nucleotide sequence: TGTGTCTGGTGCTCCGGGACAGGGAGTTCACTCCTCCACTTT. This encodes CVWCSGTGSSLLHF.

Regarding this clonotype: At one boundary the junction diverges from the germline segment, which might be a read error. This sequence joins TRBV11-1 and TRBJ2-1; 10 bases fit TRBD2. There are 16 residues in the CDR3. Germline V gene data show CDR1 as SGHAT and CDR2 as FQDESV (reference sequence). This chain's CDR3 is CASSLNLLAGLAEQLF. CDR3 coding DNA: TGTGCCAGCAGCCTCAACCTACTAGCGGGGTTAGCTGAGCAGTTATTC.

V is TRBV6-5 and J is TRBJ2-2; no clear D. The CDR3 runs 17 residues. Germline V CDR1 and CDR2: MNHEY, SVGAGI. The V end was cut by 5 bases, the J end by 4 bases, with 20 bases between. Written as DNA, the CDR3 is TGTGCCAGCAGTCCACTACTCCATGGGGTAAGCACCGGGGAGCTGTTTTTT. Translated: CASSPLLHGVSTGELFF.

Details on this clonotype: With a much larger clone just one base away, this may be a read error. The CDR3 nucleotides are TGTGCCAGCAGTGAGCAGGGGGCGAAGGAGACCCAGTACTTC. Residues: CASSEQGAKETQYF. This chain joins TRBV2 and TRBJ2-5, with 8 bases that match TRBD1. This CDR3 contains 14 residues. The V gene's germline CDR1 is SNHLY and CDR2 FYNNEI. J lost 5 bases, V lost 3 bases, and 5 bases had no gene match.

The chain links TRBV6-1 to TRBJ1-5; 7 nucleotides line up with TRBD1. V was pared by 4 bases and J by 5 bases, with 5 bases of the junction left unmatched. The CDR3 contains 14 residues. Germline V gene lookup returns CDR1 MNHNS and CDR2 SASEGT. CDR3 nucleotides: TGTGCCAGCAGTGGAGGGGGCGAAGATCAGCCCCAGCATTTT. This sequence encodes CASSGGGEDQPQHF.

This chain joins TRBV24-1 and TRBJ2-1, with D tentatively TRBD2 (5 bases). Trimming pared 6 bases from V and 3 bases from J, leaving 17 bases between. CDR1 and CDR2 from the germline V gene are KGHDR and SFDVKD. The CDR3 is 16 residues long. The CDR3 loop is CATSNQYGEGYNEQFF. The CDR3 region has the DNA TGTGCCACCAGTAATCAATATGGCGAGGGCTACAATGAGCAGTTCTTC.

The chain has TRBV29-1 and TRBJ2-1; 9 bases are a match to TRBD2. The V gene's germline CDR1 is SQVTM and CDR2 ANQGSEA. With 6 bases clipped from V and 8 bases from J, the junction kept 11 bases outside the gene matches. The CDR3 sequence is 14 residues long. The CDR3 sequence: CSVAGTSWSYEQFF. DNA of the CDR3: TGCAGCGTAGCAGGGACTAGCTGGAGCTATGAGCAGTTCTTC.